The 10 T cell receptor beta chains given below trace back to one sample, sequenced in a study of long-term antiretroviral therapy in people with HIV. Version v3.0 of the immunoSEQ assay was performed at survey level. Sequenced by immunoSEQ multiplex PCR; TCRdb stores in-frame clones only, minus some. The sample carries about 22,000 clones, approximately 82% recorded once. The specimen was unsorted PBMCs, collected 0.1 years before starting antiretroviral therapy. These receptors originate from a young man with HIV.

The chain has TRBV28 and TRBJ2-7; 9 nucleotides agree with TRBD1. Germline CDR1 reads MDHEN; CDR2 reads SYDVKM. With 10 bases clipped from V and 5 bases from J, the junction kept 9 bases outside the gene matches. The CDR3 runs 13 residues. DNA for the CDR3: TGTGCCACCATGGGACAGGGTCTTGACGAGCAGTACTTC. This encodes CATMGQGLDEQYF.

The chain joins TRBV15 to TRBJ2-7; either TRBD1 or TRBD2 may supply D (5 bases each). V shed 6 bases and J shed 2 bases, with 14 bases lying between them. CDR3 length: 14 residues. CDR1 and CDR2 from the germline V gene are LNHNV and YYDKDF (reference sequence). The CDR3 nucleotides are TGTGCCACCAGGGGGGACGGCGGAACCTACGAGCAGTACTTC. Translating it yields CATRGDGGTYEQYF. Using reference TRBV15 and TRBJ2-7 for the parts outside the CDR3, the full variable domain is DAMVIQNPRYQVTQFGKPVTLSCSQTLNHNVMYWYQQKSSQAPKLLFHYYDKDFNNEADTPDNFQSRRPNTSFCFLDIRSPGLGDTAMYLCATRGDGGTYEQYFGPGTRLTVT.

The genes are TRBV4-2 and TRBJ2-1, with TRBD2 as a possible D gene (6 bases). Germline loops: CDR1 LGHNA, CDR2 YNFKEQ. The CDR3 loop spans 16 amino acids. V was clipped by 2 bases and J by 0 bases, with 11 bases between them. The CDR3 DNA is TGTGCCAGCAGCCAAAACGCGGGGAGCTCCTACAATGAGCAGTTCTTC. Translated: CASSQNAGSSYNEQFF.

The chain joins TRBV6-5 to TRBJ2-3; a possible D gene is TRBD1 (5 bases). CDR3 length: 15 amino acids. Per germline, CDR1 MNHEY and CDR2 SVGAGI. Trimming stripped 8 bases from V and 3 bases from J, with 18 bases between. DNA of the CDR3: TGTGCCAGCCATGATGTCTGGCAGGGAACAGATACGCAGTATTTT. Translating it yields CASHDVWQGTDTQYF.

The chain couples TRBV13 to TRBJ1-1; D may be TRBD1 (5 bases). Deletions cut 1 base from V and 1 base from J, with 10 bases between. CDR1 and CDR2 (germline): PRHDT, FYEKMQ (reference sequence). The CDR3 is 15 amino acids. The CDR3 spells CASSLVTTANTEAFF. The CDR3 coding sequence is TGTGCCAGCAGCTTAGTGACGACAGCGAACACTGAAGCTTTCTTT. Together with reference TRBV13 and TRBJ1-1, the CDR3 gives the full variable domain: AAGVIQSPRHLIKEKRETATLKCYPIPRHDTVYWYQQGPGQDPQFLISFYEKMQSDKGSIPDRFSAQQFSDYHSELNMSSLELGDSALYFCASSLVTTANTEAFFGQGTRLTVV.

This chain links TRBV19 with TRBJ1-1; D is perhaps TRBD1 (5 bases). The CDR3 is made up of 17 amino acids. The germline CDR1 and CDR2 sequences are LNHDA and SQIVND (reference sequence). Trimming pared 8 bases from V and 0 bases from J, leaving 22 bases between. CDR3 amino acids: CASPPFGDDYMNTEAFF. CDR3 coding DNA: TGTGCCAGTCCCCCATTTGGGGACGACTACATGAACACTGAAGCTTTCTTT.

The chain is built from TRBV7-6 and TRBJ2-2; D may be TRBD2 (6 bases). The CDR3 is 14 amino acids. From germline, CDR1 is SGHVS and CDR2 FNYEAQ. V was cut by 5 bases and J by 7 bases, with 14 bases left in between. DNA of the CDR3: TGTGCCAGCAGCCCGTCGGGACTCGGCGGGGAGCTGTTTTTT. Its protein product is CASSPSGLGGELFF.

The rearrangement links TRBV13 to TRBJ2-5; D gene unclear. CDR3 size: 14 residues. The germline CDR1 and CDR2 sequences are PRHDT and FYEKMQ (reference sequence). The ends were cut back, 3 bases at V and 2 bases at J, with 10 bases in the middle. The CDR3 DNA reads TGTGCCAGCAGCTTCTTGGCTATACAAGAGACCCAGTACTTC. Translation: CASSFLAIQETQYF.

The J gene is TRBJ1-4, the V gene TRBV6-6; 7 bases are shared with TRBD1. The CDR3 sequence is 13 residues long. Unmatched junction bases numbered 5, after V lost 6 bases and J lost 7 bases. The germline gives CDR1 MNHNY, CDR2 SVGAGI (reference sequence). CDR3 sequence (DNA): TGTGCCAGCAGAGAAGGGGGCAGTGAAAAACTGTTTTTT. This gives the protein CASREGGSEKLFF.

This clone was counted only a few times. CDR3 sequence: CASLETGTDTQYF. The CDR3 bases are TGTGCCAGTTTGGAGACAGGCACAGATACGCAGTATTTT. The chain combines TRBV27 with TRBJ2-3, with TRBD1 as a possible D gene (5 bases). Germline V gene data show CDR1 as MNHEY and CDR2 as SMNVEV (reference sequence). Between the trimmed V and J ends, which lost 9 bases and 1 base, there was a span of 11 bases. This CDR3 has 13 amino acids.